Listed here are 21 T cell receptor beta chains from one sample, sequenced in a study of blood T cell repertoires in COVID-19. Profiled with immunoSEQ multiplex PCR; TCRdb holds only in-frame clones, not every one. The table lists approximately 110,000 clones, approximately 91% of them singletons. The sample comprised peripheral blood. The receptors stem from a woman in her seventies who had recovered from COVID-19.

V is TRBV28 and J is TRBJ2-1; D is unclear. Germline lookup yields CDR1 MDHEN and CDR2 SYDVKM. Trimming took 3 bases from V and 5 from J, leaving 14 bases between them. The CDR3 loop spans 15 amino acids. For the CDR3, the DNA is TGTGCCAGCAGTTTTGTCAGCGTGGTCGACAATGAGCAGTTCTTC. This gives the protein CASSFVSVVDNEQFF.

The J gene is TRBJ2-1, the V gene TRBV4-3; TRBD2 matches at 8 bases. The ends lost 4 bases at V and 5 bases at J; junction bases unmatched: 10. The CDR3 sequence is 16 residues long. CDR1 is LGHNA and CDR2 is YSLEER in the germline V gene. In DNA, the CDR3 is TGCGCCAGCAGCCTTGGGGTAGTAGCGGGGAACAATGAGCAGTTCTTC. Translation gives CASSLGVVAGNNEQFF.

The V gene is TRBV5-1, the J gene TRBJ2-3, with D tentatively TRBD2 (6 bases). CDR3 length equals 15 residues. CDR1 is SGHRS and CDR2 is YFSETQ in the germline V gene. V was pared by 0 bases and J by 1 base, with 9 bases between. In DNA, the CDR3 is TGCGCCAGCAGCTTGGGGGCTAGCGGCACAGATACGCAGTATTTT. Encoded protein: CASSLGASGTDTQYF.

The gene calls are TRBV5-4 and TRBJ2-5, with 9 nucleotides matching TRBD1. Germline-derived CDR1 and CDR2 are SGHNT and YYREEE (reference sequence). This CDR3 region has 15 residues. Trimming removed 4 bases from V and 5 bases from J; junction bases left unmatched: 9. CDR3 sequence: CASSTGQGLRETQYF. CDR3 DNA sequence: TGTGCCAGCAGCACAGGACAGGGGCTTAGGGAGACCCAGTACTTC.

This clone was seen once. The DNA of the CDR3 is TGTGCCAGCAGTCCGCGGGACAGGGCCTACGAGCAGTACTTC. Its protein product is CASSPRDRAYEQYF. This rearrangement joins TRBV6-5 to TRBJ2-7, with 9 bases fitting TRBD1. Germline trimming cut 5 bases from V and 2 bases from J; bases unmatched to any gene: 4. Germline CDR1 is MNHEY and CDR2 is SVGAGI. The CDR3 has 14 residues.

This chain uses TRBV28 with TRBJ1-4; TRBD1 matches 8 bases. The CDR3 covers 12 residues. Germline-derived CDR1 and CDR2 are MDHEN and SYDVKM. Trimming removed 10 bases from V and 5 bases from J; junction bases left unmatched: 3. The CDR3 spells CATNRGNEKLFF. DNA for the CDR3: TGTGCCACCAACAGGGGGAATGAAAAACTGTTTTTT.

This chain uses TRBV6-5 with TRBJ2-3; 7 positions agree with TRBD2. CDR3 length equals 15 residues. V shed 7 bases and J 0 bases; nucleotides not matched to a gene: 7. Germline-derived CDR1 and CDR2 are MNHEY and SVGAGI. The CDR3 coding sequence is TGTGCCAGCATTCTACCTAGCGGAAGCACAGATACGCAGTATTTT. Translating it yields CASILPSGSTDTQYF.

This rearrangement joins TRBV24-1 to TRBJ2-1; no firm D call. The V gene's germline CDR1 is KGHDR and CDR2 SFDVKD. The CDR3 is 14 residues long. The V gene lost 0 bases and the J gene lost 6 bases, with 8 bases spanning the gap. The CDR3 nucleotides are TGTGCCACCAGTGATTTGCGTTTTAGCAATGAGCAGTTCTTC. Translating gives CATSDLRFSNEQFF.

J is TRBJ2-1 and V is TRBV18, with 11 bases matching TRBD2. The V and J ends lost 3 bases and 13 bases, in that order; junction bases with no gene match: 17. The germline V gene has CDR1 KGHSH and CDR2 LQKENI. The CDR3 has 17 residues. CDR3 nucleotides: TGTGCCAGCTCACCCGGACTAGCGGGCGTCACCTACAATGGCCAGTTCTTC. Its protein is CASSPGLAGVTYNGQFF.

CDR3 coding DNA: TGCGCCAGCAGCTCGACCGGGACAGGGGGACACACCATATATTTT. Encoded protein: CASSSTGTGGHTIYF. The chain employs TRBV5-1 and TRBJ1-3; 11 nucleotides line up with TRBD1. The length of the CDR3 is 15 residues. The germline gives CDR1 SGHRS, CDR2 YFSETQ. V lost 3 bases, J lost 8 bases, and 7 bases stayed unmatched.

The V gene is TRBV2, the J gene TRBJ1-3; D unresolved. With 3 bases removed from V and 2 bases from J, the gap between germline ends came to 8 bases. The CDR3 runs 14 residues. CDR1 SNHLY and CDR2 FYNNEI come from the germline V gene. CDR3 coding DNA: TGTGCCAGCAGTGAGGAGGGTCCTGGAAACACCATATATTTT. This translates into CASSEEGPGNTIYF.

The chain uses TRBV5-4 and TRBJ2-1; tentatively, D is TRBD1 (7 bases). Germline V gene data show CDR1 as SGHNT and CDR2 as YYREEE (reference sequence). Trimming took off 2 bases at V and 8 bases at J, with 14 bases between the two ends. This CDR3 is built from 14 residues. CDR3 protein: CASSLQGRKDEQFF. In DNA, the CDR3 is TGTGCCAGCAGCTTACAGGGGAGGAAGGATGAGCAGTTCTTC.

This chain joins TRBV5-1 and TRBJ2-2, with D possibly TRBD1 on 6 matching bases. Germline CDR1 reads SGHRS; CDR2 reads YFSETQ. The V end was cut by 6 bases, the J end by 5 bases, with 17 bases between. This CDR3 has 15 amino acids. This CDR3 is CASKELTGLTGELFF. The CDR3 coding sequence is TGCGCCAGCAAAGAACTCACAGGGTTAACCGGGGAGCTGTTTTTT.

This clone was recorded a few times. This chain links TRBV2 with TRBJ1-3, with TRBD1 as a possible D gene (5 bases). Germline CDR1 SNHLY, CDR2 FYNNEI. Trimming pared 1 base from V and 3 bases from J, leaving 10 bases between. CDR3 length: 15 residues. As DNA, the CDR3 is TGTGCCAGCAGTGAAGTCCCGCAGGGTGGAAACACCATATATTTT. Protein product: CASSEVPQGGNTIYF.

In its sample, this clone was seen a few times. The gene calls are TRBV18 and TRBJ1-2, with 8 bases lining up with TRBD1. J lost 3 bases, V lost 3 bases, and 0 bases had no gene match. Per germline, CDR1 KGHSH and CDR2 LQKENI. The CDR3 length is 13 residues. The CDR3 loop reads CASSPGQDYGYTF. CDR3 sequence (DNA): TGTGCCAGCTCACCGGGACAGGACTATGGCTACACCTTC.

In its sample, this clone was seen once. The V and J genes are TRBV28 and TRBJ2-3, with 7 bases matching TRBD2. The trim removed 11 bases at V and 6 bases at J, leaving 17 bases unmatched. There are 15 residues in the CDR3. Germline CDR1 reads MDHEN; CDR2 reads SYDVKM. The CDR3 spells CAARRGAGRGDTQYF. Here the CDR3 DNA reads TGTGCCGCCCGGCGTGGGGCGGGGAGGGGCGATACGCAGTATTTT.

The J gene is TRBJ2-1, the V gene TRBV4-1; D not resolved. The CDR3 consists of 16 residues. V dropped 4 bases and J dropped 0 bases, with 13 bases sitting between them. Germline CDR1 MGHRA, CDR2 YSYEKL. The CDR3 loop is CASSLGYPSSYNEQFF. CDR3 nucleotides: TGCGCCAGCAGCCTGGGTTACCCTAGCTCCTACAATGAGCAGTTCTTC.

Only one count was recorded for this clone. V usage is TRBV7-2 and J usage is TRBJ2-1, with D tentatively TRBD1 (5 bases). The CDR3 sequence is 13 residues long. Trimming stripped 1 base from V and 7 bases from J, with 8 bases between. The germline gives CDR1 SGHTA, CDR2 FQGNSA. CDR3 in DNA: TGTGCCAGCAGCTTAGACAGGTCGAATGAGCAGTTCTTC. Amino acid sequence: CASSLDRSNEQFF. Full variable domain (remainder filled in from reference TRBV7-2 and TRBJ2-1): GAGVSQSPSNKVTEKGKDVELRCDPISGHTALYWYRQSLGQGLEFLIYFQGNSAPDKSGLPSDRFSAERTGGSVSTLTIQRTQQEDSAVYLCASSLDRSNEQFFGPGTRLTVL.

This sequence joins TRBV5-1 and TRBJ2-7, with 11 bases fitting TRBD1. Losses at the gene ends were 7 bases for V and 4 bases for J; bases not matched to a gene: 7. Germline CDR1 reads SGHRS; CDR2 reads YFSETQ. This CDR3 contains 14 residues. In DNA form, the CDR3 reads TGCGCCAGCCGGGGACAGGGGGGGTTGTACGAGCAGTACTTC. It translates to CASRGQGGLYEQYF.

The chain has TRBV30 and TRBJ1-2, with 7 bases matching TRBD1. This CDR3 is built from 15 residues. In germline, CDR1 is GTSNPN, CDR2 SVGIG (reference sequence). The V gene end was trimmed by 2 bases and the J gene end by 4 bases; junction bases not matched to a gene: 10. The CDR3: CAWSTRTGTVYGYTF. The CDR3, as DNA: TGTGCCTGGAGTACACGGACCGGGACAGTCTATGGCTACACCTTC.

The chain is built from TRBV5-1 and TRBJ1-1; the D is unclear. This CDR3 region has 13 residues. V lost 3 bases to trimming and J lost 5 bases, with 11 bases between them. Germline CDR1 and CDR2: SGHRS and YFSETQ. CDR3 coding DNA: TGCGCCAGCAGCTCCGGGTCGGGTACTGAAGCTTTCTTT. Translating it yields CASSSGSGTEAFF.